This is a list of T cell receptor beta chains from one sample in a study of OX40 agonist ivuxolimab in advanced cancers. TCRdb's table, derived via immunoSEQ multiplex PCR, lists solely in-frame clones and lacks some. This table has about 83,000 clones, 88% appearing once. The sample in question was CD4+ or CD8+ T cells sorted from blood, obtained in a trial of the OX40 agonist ivuxolimab. Source of these receptors: an adult with an advanced solid tumor such as melanoma, head and neck, liver or kidney cancer. The CDR3 runs from the conserved cysteine through the conserved F or W. The D gene is left open where the match is weak. The size of a clone is reported for some rows only, either as once, few or many, or as a class for expanded clones.

abundance: NA
j_gene: TRBJ2-7
v_gene: TRBV7-2
d_gene: TRBD2
CDR3aa: CASSLRGGRTYEQYF
CDR3nt: TGTGCCAGCAGCTTACGCGGGGGGAGGACCTACGAGCAGTACTTC

abundance: NA
j_gene: TRBJ1-5
v_gene: TRBV18
d_gene: TRBD1
CDR3aa: CASSSGGSNQPQHF
CDR3nt: TGTGCCAGCTCGTCAGGGGGTAGCAATCAGCCCCAGCATTTT

abundance: NA
j_gene: TRBJ1-5
v_gene: TRBV6-5
d_gene: NA
CDR3aa: CASSYDRSKPQHF
CDR3nt: TGTGCCAGCAGTTACGACAGGTCCAAGCCCCAGCATTTT

abundance: NA
j_gene: TRBJ1-2
v_gene: TRBV2
d_gene: NA
CDR3aa: CASSENGYTF
CDR3nt: TGTGCCAGCAGTGAAAATGGCTACACCTTC

abundance: NA
j_gene: TRBJ2-7
v_gene: TRBV9
d_gene: TRBD2
CDR3aa: CASSATSGGYEQYF
CDR3nt: TGTGCCAGCAGCGCGACTAGCGGTGGCTACGAGCAGTACTTC

abundance: NA
j_gene: TRBJ2-1
v_gene: TRBV7-2
d_gene: NA
CDR3aa: CASSLRQGGSYNEQFF
CDR3nt: TGTGCCAGCAGTCTTCGACAGGGAGGGTCCTACAATGAGCAGTTCTTC

abundance: NA
j_gene: TRBJ2-7
v_gene: TRBV5-4
d_gene: TRBD1
CDR3aa: CASSRTGSDEQYF
CDR3nt: TGTGCCAGCAGCAGGACAGGGAGCGACGAGCAGTACTTC

abundance: NA
j_gene: TRBJ1-1
v_gene: TRBV4-3
d_gene: NA
CDR3aa: CASSQLAVSEAFF
CDR3nt: TGCGCCAGCAGCCAATTGGCTGTATCTGAAGCTTTCTTT

abundance: NA
j_gene: TRBJ1-2
v_gene: TRBV28
d_gene: NA
CDR3aa: CASSPAGTENYGYTF
CDR3nt: TGTGCCAGCAGTCCAGCCGGGACCGAAAACTATGGCTACACCTTC

abundance: NA
j_gene: TRBJ2-7
v_gene: TRBV21-1
d_gene: NA
CDR3aa: CASSSGRAWYEQYF
CDR3nt: TGTGCCAGCAGCTCGGGGAGAGCGTGGTACGAGCAGTACTTC

abundance: NA
j_gene: TRBJ2-1
v_gene: TRBV5-1
d_gene: NA
CDR3aa: CASSLVAGSNEQFF
CDR3nt: TGCGCCAGCAGCTTGGTGGCAGGCTCCAATGAGCAGTTCTTC

abundance: NA
j_gene: TRBJ2-7
v_gene: TRBV2
d_gene: TRBD1
CDR3aa: CASSRDRDYEQYF
CDR3nt: TGTGCCAGCAGTAGGGACAGGGACTACGAGCAGTACTTC

abundance: NA
j_gene: TRBJ1-1
v_gene: TRBV5-5
d_gene: NA
CDR3aa: CASSSDTPLTSEAFF
CDR3nt: TGTGCCAGCAGCTCCGACACTCCTCTTACCTCTGAAGCTTTCTTT

abundance: once
j_gene: TRBJ2-2
v_gene: TRBV19
d_gene: TRBD1
CDR3aa: CASSWDSKGELFF
CDR3nt: TGTGCCAGTAGCTGGGACAGTAAAGGGGAGCTGTTTTTT

abundance: NA
j_gene: TRBJ1-2
v_gene: TRBV28
d_gene: NA
CDR3aa: CASRQGEYGYTF
CDR3nt: TGTGCCAGCAGACAGGGTGAATATGGCTACACCTTC

abundance: NA
j_gene: TRBJ1-1
v_gene: TRBV30
d_gene: NA
CDR3aa: CAWSIFLVNGGAFF
CDR3nt: TGTGCCTGGAGCATATTTCTTGTGAATGGCGGAGCTTTCTTT

abundance: many
j_gene: TRBJ2-7
v_gene: TRBV5-1
d_gene: NA
CDR3aa: CASSLIGNEQYF
CDR3nt: TGCGCCAGCAGCTTGATCGGCAACGAGCAGTACTTC

abundance: NA
j_gene: TRBJ2-5
v_gene: TRBV9
d_gene: NA
CDR3aa: CASSVDRGETQYF
CDR3nt: TGTGCCAGCAGCGTTGACAGAGGAGAGACCCAGTACTTC

abundance: NA
j_gene: TRBJ1-6
v_gene: TRBV5-4
d_gene: NA
CDR3aa: CASSPDPDSPLHF
CDR3nt: TGTGCCAGCAGCCCCGACCCAGATTCACCCCTCCACTTT

abundance: NA
j_gene: TRBJ1-4
v_gene: TRBV4-3
d_gene: NA
CDR3aa: CASSQDSGVNEKLFF
CDR3nt: TGCGCCAGCAGCCAAGACTCAGGAGTTAATGAAAAACTGTTTTTT

abundance: NA
j_gene: TRBJ1-1
v_gene: TRBV18
d_gene: NA
CDR3aa: CASSREGQNTEAFF
CDR3nt: TGTGCCAGCTCACGCGAGGGTCAGAACACTGAAGCTTTCTTT